The sequence of this T cell receptor (beta chain) was determined in a study of cytomegalovirus exposure and HLA in healthy donors (dated by TCRdb to about 2017). Background for the entire study: According to an earlier analysis of several hundred of the donors, some 180 million T cells yielded approximately 120 million unique TCR beta sequences and less than 300 Gb of sequence data. An early release that covered fewer than 750 HLA-typed donors contained around 300 gigabases of sequencing data and 70 million to 100 million unique TCR sequences. Among the roughly 390 genotyped donors, around 79% belonged to the genetic ancestry cluster associated with self-reported Caucasian donors. The study was designed to test whether signatures of past pathogen exposure could be identified by cataloging public T cell receptors. The study profiled the T cell repertoires of 666 subjects by immunosequencing and related them to cytomegalovirus serostatus. A separate validation cohort of about 110 different subjects was used in addition to the approximately 640-subject first cohort. High-throughput TCR immunosequencing, statistical association of individual TCRs with disease status, and machine learning were combined to predict cytomegalovirus infection status. A later analysis re-analyzed previously published TCR beta repertoires from 666 donors and added high-resolution HLA genotyping to study TCR occurrence patterns. The later analysis used no new phenotypic data to find candidate immune exposures, relying instead on TCR beta sequences and their occurrence across donors. In an earlier analysis of about 590 of the donors, high-throughput TCR beta sequencing was used to judge whether each TCR beta V gene segment behaved as functional or pseudogenic. Alongside the repertoire data, information on donor age, sex, ethnicity and CMV serostatus was compiled. Genome-wide SNP genotypes for about three fifths of the roughly 700 donors were used in a later genetic analysis, which treated that subset as a discovery cohort. All discovery cohort repertoires had been generated on a single sequencing platform. Class I and class II HLA loci were covered by the typing at four-digit resolution. The number of typed donors differed by locus: 629-630 for A, B, C, DRB1 and DQB1; approximately 520 for DQA1; approximately 610 for DPA1; and 400 to 480 for DPB1. Roughly five DR-DQ haplotypes were handled as single units for association and clustering, since linkage in the cohort was strong. Across approximately 400 genotyped donors of the cohort, an average of approximately 200,000 unique TCR beta nucleotide sequences per donor were sequenced, and 15% to 20% of those sequences were non-productive. Overall study results and their limits: Broadly in line with IMGT annotations, most TCR beta V segments showed up in productive rearrangements about 90% or about 30% of the time in an earlier analysis of 587 of the donors. The earlier analysis of approximately 540 of the donors excluded approximately 15 rarely observed V segments, including chromosome 9 orphons, because counts were too low. When HLA alleles, especially DR and DQ, strongly co-occurred, attributing TCR associations to individual alleles was difficult. Cytomegalovirus status was reported to be diagnosed by the classifier with high specificity and sensitivity in both the original and validation cohorts. A group of highly shared sequence variants was considered likely to be a technical artifact of the sequencing pipeline. A later genetic analysis reported fewer N-insertions in productive TCRs among donors in an Asian-associated ancestry cluster than the roughly 700-donor mean. Three of the identified cytomegalovirus-associated TCR beta chains were confirmed in vitro to be specific for cytomegalovirus antigens. Most CMV-associated TCR beta chains appeared to be HLA-restricted in a later analysis, and the HLA associations seemed to be driven largely by CMV exposure. It was suggested by the authors that the approach could potentially be generalized to other disease states and immunological phenotypes. A further reported finding was that TCR beta sequences accurately predicted the HLA-A and HLA-B alleles for most subjects in the first cohort. In a later analysis, several top co-occurrence clusters were reported to appear linked to parvovirus B19, influenza, CMV and Epstein-Barr virus. In a later analysis, 15,000 to 20,000 TCR beta sequences were associated with specific HLA alleles at a false discovery rate of 0.05. CMV serostatus was the only immune exposure information available for the cohort. According to a later analysis, TCR association rates differed among HLA loci, with DRB1 alleles showing the most associated TCRs and HLA-C alleles showing the fewest. In a later analysis, HLA-associated TCR beta chains were found to be more clonally expanded and to have lower generation probabilities than equally common non-associated chains. A total of around 150 TCR beta chains were listed by the study as associated with cytomegalovirus. Only TCR beta chains were sequenced in this cohort, and the absence of alpha or paired-chain data limited detectable features. Because the 87-base-pair reads could not distinguish some IMGT-functional V segments, including TRBV6-2 and TRBV6-3, those segments were excluded. Because HLA typing was unavailable for some donors at each locus, only the typed subset was used in association tests. A later genetic analysis associated a missense DCLRE1C variant with V-gene and J-gene trimming of TCR beta chains, and an independent cohort replicated the association. Roughly uniform sequencing depth across donors was assumed in presence/absence analyses, although this assumption may not hold. While some public TCRs were present in many individuals, most TCR sequences turned up only very rarely across donors. Correlated functional status among segregating V segments might be attributable to linkage disequilibrium, but an unknown experimental factor could not be ruled out.

Notes on this clone: It lacks a known antigen. No qualities accompany the bases; no much larger clone lies one base away.

The CDR3 spans 14 residues, from the cysteine through the phenylalanine. Only CDR3 DNA is held: 42 bases, read in frame from base 1. V lost 3 bases and J lost 6 bases, and the count of bases not matched to a germline gene is 6. According to the germline V gene (reference sequence), CDR1 reads SEHNR and CDR2 reads FQNEAQ. In total, 500 to 700 healthy bone marrow donors made up the cohort. At the time of sampling, every cohort member was nominally healthy, though immune exposures that went unrecorded were likely present. The donor was CMV seronegative and was included in the group of a few hundred seronegative cohort members. Every donor gave a peripheral blood sample, and the peripheral blood mononuclear cells from that sample were used for TCR beta sequencing. The Qiagen DNeasy Blood Extraction Kit was used to extract genomic DNA from the blood cell samples. The library relied on the immunoSEQ multiplex PCR assay. A mixture of 60 forward primers for TCR Vbeta segments and 13 reverse primers for TCR Jbeta segments was used in the multiplex PCR. The CDR3 region of rearranged TCR beta genes was amplified from genomic DNA by a multiplex PCR assay. On the Illumina HiSeq System, the amplified TCR beta libraries were sequenced as 87-base-pair reads. The authors' pipeline ran thus. Across the 600 to 700 repertoires, a later analysis counted around 80 million unique TCR beta chains, 8.5 million to 12 million of which were shared by at least two donors. Raw reads were error-corrected and collapsed into unique sequences with a nearest-neighbor algorithm that merged closely related sequences to remove PCR and sequencing errors. Alignment of CDR3 sequences to IMGT reference sequences was used to assign V, D and J gene segments. For a sequence to be retained, at least a six-nucleotide match to both a V gene segment and a J gene segment was required. A rearrangement counted as productive if the CDR3 had no stop codons and remained in frame with V and J, and every other rearrangement counted as non-productive. Following IMGT convention, CDR3 was defined as the stretch from the second conserved V-encoded cysteine to the conserved J-encoded phenylalanine. The earlier analysis of about 530 of the donors excluded any sequence lacking an unambiguous match to a single V gene segment. In an earlier analysis of roughly 600 of the donors, a V segment was called functional when productive rearrangements were above 56.7%, and segregating when the standard deviation between donors exceeded 5%. To diagnose cytomegalovirus status from the catalog of TCR beta chain sequences, a statistical classification framework was built. A later analysis assigned V and J genes by comparing TCR nucleotide sequences with IMGT/GENE-DB human TR gene sequences. A later analysis assigned CDR3 sequences and most-parsimonious VDJ recombination scenarios with the TCRdist pipeline. In a later analysis, each TCR beta chain was defined by its CDR3 amino acid sequence together with its V-gene family, and reads lacking a unique V-gene family were excluded. In a later analysis, nearly 600 highly shared, low-generation-probability nucleotide sequences were removed to address suspected cross-contamination and a sequencing artifact. In a later analysis, a clonal expansion index was calculated for each public chain from normalized within-repertoire ranks of inferred template counts. Generation probabilities in a later analysis came from a VDJ recombination model fitted to out-of-frame rearrangements, and those results were checked against IGoR. A later analysis scored TCR-TCR, TCR-HLA and TCR-CMV co-occurrence with hypergeometric tests, applying a repertoire-size bias correction to TCR pairs. In a later analysis, false discovery rates were estimated by permuting HLA or CMV assignments 20 times. In a later analysis, co-occurring TCRs were grouped using DBSCAN, and TCRdist sequence similarity was added for clustering within HLA-allele-positive subsets. Repertoires with fewer than 30,000 or more than 120,000 public chains, plus five repertoires with anomalous nucleotide sharing, were excluded from co-occurrence clustering. TCRdb mirrors the immuneACCESS table, restricted to in-frame sequences. Some clones are absent from its copies; in checked studies, under half trace to an unresolved V gene, and the reason for the others is unknown. V, J and clone size are taken as reported in that table, and D and trimming were inferred from the DNA itself. A total of almost 200,000 clones appear in this sample, roughly 85% of them only once. The ten largest clones capture less than 2.5% of the sample.

This chain is built from TRBV7-9 and TRBJ2-3; a stretch of 7 junction bases matches TRBD2. The sequence was obtained from a woman aged 50 to 60 in good health and CMV-seronegative. The sample consisted of PBMCs. The bases are TGTGCCAGCAGCTTGAGTCAAGCGGGGGATACGCAGTATTTT. Translated, it gives CASSLSQAGDTQYF.